These 30 T cell receptor beta chains share one sample of origin, sequenced in a study of blood T cell repertoires in COVID-19 (dated by TCRdb to the early 2020s). Library construction relied on the immunoSEQ multiplex PCR assay. TCRdb limited this immuneACCESS table to in-frame rearrangements with V and J called. A share of clones is missing; checked studies link under half to unresolved V genes, and the rest is unexplained. The table for this sample lists approximately 140,000 clones; about 86% of them were counted only once. The ten largest clones take up 8.2% of the sample. Sequencing was performed on peripheral blood. The receptors stem from a woman aged 60-75 years with acute or convalescent COVID-19.

CDR3 coding DNA: TGTGCCAGCAGCCCCGGACAGGGAACCATATATTTT. Encoded protein: CASSPGQGTIYF. The chain couples TRBV5-4 to TRBJ1-3, with TRBD1 matching 8 bases. This CDR3 has 12 residues. Germline lookup yields CDR1 SGHNT and CDR2 YYREEE (reference sequence). V lost 4 bases, J lost 10 bases, and 4 bases stayed unmatched.

The chain links TRBV28 to TRBJ1-2, with D perhaps matching TRBD1 (5 bases). The CDR3 runs 15 residues. Germline CDR1 reads MDHEN; CDR2 reads SYDVKM. V was shortened by 6 bases and J by 5 bases, with 19 bases between the two germline ends. The CDR3 DNA is TGTGCCAGCAGACCCGGTGGGGGGGGAACGTATGGCTACACCTTC. The encoded protein is CASRPGGGGTYGYTF.

The chain employs TRBV15 and TRBJ1-5; unclear D gene. Trimming pared 0 bases from V and 8 bases from J, leaving 8 bases between. Germline V gives CDR1 LNHNV, CDR2 YYDKDF (reference sequence). This CDR3 region has 13 residues. CDR3 in amino acids: CATSRDLEKPQHF. Here the CDR3 DNA reads TGTGCCACCAGCAGAGATTTAGAAAAGCCCCAGCATTTT.

The chain links TRBV30 to TRBJ1-1; the match to TRBD1 covers 7 bases. There are 13 residues in the CDR3. The germline gives CDR1 GTSNPN, CDR2 SVGIG (reference sequence). J gave up 0 bases and V 4 bases, and 2 bases lay outside the gene matches. The CDR3 protein is CAWTGQVNTEAFF. The CDR3 nucleotides read TGTGCCTGGACCGGACAGGTGAACACTGAAGCTTTCTTT.

This clone was detected a few times. The rearrangement joins TRBV7-2 to TRBJ2-1; TRBD1 might be the D (6 bases). From germline, CDR1 is SGHTA and CDR2 FQGNSA. Trimming removed 1 base from V and 7 bases from J, with 14 bases in between. The CDR3 contains 15 residues. CDR3 region: CASSLGIAGANEQFF. CDR3 nucleotides: TGTGCCAGCAGCTTAGGCATCGCAGGGGCAAATGAGCAGTTCTTC.

The rearrangement uses TRBV9 and TRBJ2-1, with 15 bases that match TRBD2. J was trimmed by 4 bases and V by 3 bases; bases with no gene match: 2. The length of the CDR3 is 16 residues. The V gene's germline CDR1 is SGDLS and CDR2 YYNGEE. The CDR3 spells CASSGTSGGAYNEQFF. The CDR3 DNA follows: TGTGCCAGCAGCGGGACTAGCGGGGGGGCTTACAATGAGCAGTTCTTC. Full variable domain (rest looked up from reference TRBV9 and TRBJ2-1): DSGVTQTPKHLITATGQRVTLRCSPRSGDLSVYWYQQSLDQGLQFLIQYYNGEERAKGNILERFSAQQFPDLHSELNLSSLELGDSALYFCASSGTSGGAYNEQFFGPGTRLTVL.

The V call is TRBV19, the J call TRBJ2-7, with TRBD2 identical over 7 bases. V lost 5 bases, J lost 4 bases, and 5 bases stayed unmatched. The CDR3 extends over 13 amino acids. Germline-derived CDR1 and CDR2 are LNHDA and SQIVND (reference sequence). The CDR3 region is CASSLGGRYEQYF. Written as DNA, the CDR3 is TGTGCCAGTAGTCTCGGGGGGAGGTACGAGCAGTACTTC.

The rearrangement uses TRBV24-1 and TRBJ2-3, with 7 positions matching TRBD2. The ends lost 5 bases at V and 1 base at J; junction bases unmatched: 8. The CDR3 runs 16 residues. Germline lookup yields CDR1 KGHDR and CDR2 SFDVKD. The CDR3 loop reads CATSGRQREGTDTQYF. CDR3 DNA: TGTGCCACCAGTGGAAGGCAGCGGGAAGGCACAGATACGCAGTATTTT.

Details on this clone: At the DNA level, this CDR3 is encoded by other sequences in the same sample as well. This chain connects TRBV3-1 (or the pseudogene TRBV3-2) to TRBJ2-7, with 11 positions matching TRBD2. Germline-derived CDR1 and CDR2 are LGHDT and YNNKEL (reference sequence). After removal of 1 base from V and 2 bases from J, the junction contained 1 base not matched to a gene. This CDR3 spans 15 amino acids. CDR3 sequence: CASSQVAGGPYEQYF. CDR3 in DNA: TGTGCCAGCAGCCAAGTAGCGGGGGGGCCCTACGAGCAGTACTTC.

The J gene is TRBJ2-4, the V gene TRBV11-3; 7 positions agree with TRBD1. Unmatched junction bases numbered 8, after V lost 6 bases and J lost 0 bases. Germline assignment: CDR1 SGHNT and CDR2 YENEEA. CDR3 length: 16 amino acids. This chain's CDR3 is CASSTDRSLAKNIQYF. The CDR3 DNA reads TGTGCCAGCAGTACGGACAGGAGCCTAGCCAAAAACATTCAGTACTTC.

This chain links TRBV7-9 with TRBJ1-1; TRBD1 is a possible D gene (5 bases). Germline V gene data show CDR1 as SEHNR and CDR2 as FQNEAQ (reference sequence). With 5 bases removed from V and 7 bases from J, the gap between germline ends came to 8 bases. This CDR3 has 11 amino acids. The CDR3 spells CASSPQGEAFF. The DNA of the CDR3 is TGTGCCAGCAGCCCCCAGGGTGAAGCTTTCTTT.

V gene TRBV6-5 combines with J gene TRBJ2-5; 8 nucleotides agree with TRBD1. There are 14 residues in the CDR3. Germline CDR1 MNHEY, CDR2 SVGAGI. V shed 4 bases, J shed 5 bases, and the junction held 6 bases outside the gene matches. Here the CDR3 DNA reads TGTGCCAGCAGTTCCCCGGACAGGGAGGAGACCCAGTACTTC. Translating gives CASSSPDREETQYF.

The chain recombines TRBV7-8 with TRBJ2-3; 7 nucleotides agree with TRBD2. CDR3 size: 14 residues. The trim removed 2 bases at V and 2 bases at J, leaving 1 base unmatched. Germline V CDR1 and CDR2: SGHVS, FQNEAQ. CDR3 loop: CASSLTSDTDTQYF. In DNA, the CDR3 is TGTGCCAGCAGCTTAACTAGCGACACAGATACGCAGTATTTT.

The CDR3: CASGLDSLGTFF. The CDR3 coding sequence is TGTGCCAGCGGGCTGGACTCACTAGGGACTTTCTTT. This chain links TRBV2 with TRBJ1-1; D remains ambiguous. With 8 bases removed from V and 12 bases from J, the gap between germline ends came to 19 bases. CDR1 is SNHLY and CDR2 is FYNNEI in the germline V gene. This CDR3 has 12 residues.

This chain links TRBV11-2 with TRBJ2-7, with a weak D call TRBD1 (6 bases). CDR1 is SGHAT and CDR2 is FQNNGV in the germline V gene. The V end was cut by 5 bases, the J end by 4 bases, with 15 bases between. The CDR3 runs 14 residues. The CDR3 sequence: CASSVGHRLYEQYF. Written as DNA, the CDR3 is TGTGCCAGCAGCGTGGGACACCGCCTGTACGAGCAGTACTTC.

The chain links TRBV7-6 to TRBJ2-3; D ambiguous. Germline-derived CDR1 and CDR2 are SGHVS and FNYEAQ. This CDR3 has 11 residues. Trimming cost V 1 base and J 11 bases, with 7 bases left between them. In DNA, the CDR3 is TGTGCCAGCAGCTTAGGAACGGGGCAGTATTTT. The encoded protein is CASSLGTGQYF.

V gene TRBV24-1 combines with J gene TRBJ2-2, with TRBD1 identical over 7 bases. This CDR3 region has 16 residues. V shed 4 bases, J shed 1 base, and the junction held 5 bases outside the gene matches. Germline CDR1 reads KGHDR; CDR2 reads SFDVKD. The CDR3 coding sequence is TGTGCCACCAGTGACCCCGGGACAGTGAACACCGGGGAGCTGTTTTTT. This encodes CATSDPGTVNTGELFF.

The chain couples TRBV28 to TRBJ2-1; D remains ambiguous. Germline V gene sequence: CDR1 MDHEN, CDR2 SYDVKM. The CDR3 has 16 residues. V lost 2 bases and J 5 bases, leaving 16 bases between the germline ends. DNA of the CDR3: TGTGCCAGCAGTTTACCCCTCGTGAGGTACGACAATGAGCAGTTCTTC. Residues: CASSLPLVRYDNEQFF.

This rearrangement joins TRBV12-3 or TRBV12-4 to TRBJ1-5; TRBD1 might be the D (5 bases). Trimming removed 5 bases at V and 6 bases at J, with 11 bases between. The CDR3 extends over 13 amino acids. For the CDR3, the DNA is TGTGCCAGCAGTCCCATAAGGGGTCAGCCCCAGCATTTT. Protein: CASSPIRGQPQHF.

This rearrangement joins TRBV5-1 to TRBJ2-5, with 10 bases lining up with TRBD2. In germline, CDR1 is SGHRS, CDR2 YFSETQ. J was trimmed by 2 bases and V by 4 bases; bases with no gene match: 8. The CDR3 loop spans 16 amino acids. CDR3 loop: CASSTGASGGQETQYF. The CDR3 DNA sequence: TGCGCCAGCAGCACCGGGGCTAGCGGGGGACAAGAGACCCAGTACTTC.

The rearrangement uses TRBV10-2 and TRBJ2-3; 12 nucleotides line up with TRBD2. In germline, CDR1 is WSHSY, CDR2 SAAADI. The V segment lost 6 bases and the J segment 1 base; nucleotides outside the gene matches: 14. This CDR3 spans 19 amino acids. The DNA for the CDR3 is TGCGCCAGCAGCGATGGGCTAGCGGGGGGGCCTCTCGGCACAGATACGCAGTATTTT. As protein: CASSDGLAGGPLGTDTQYF.

Here the CDR3 DNA reads TGTGCCAGCAACACACAGGGGGCTAACCAGCCCCAGCATTTT. It is translated as CASNTQGANQPQHF. The chain uses TRBV6-5 and TRBJ1-5; 9 bases are a match to TRBD1. This CDR3 region has 14 residues. Per the germline V gene, CDR1 is MNHEY and CDR2 is SVGAGI. V trimming: 7 bases; J trimming: 7 bases; junction bases outside the gene matches: 8.

The chain joins TRBV15 to TRBJ1-1; D might be TRBD1 (6 bases). Germline V CDR1 and CDR2: LNHNV, YYDKDF (reference sequence). CDR3 size: 15 residues. Trimming cost V 0 bases and J 4 bases, with 12 bases left between them. The DNA of the CDR3 is TGTGCCACCAGCAGAGACAGGGGTTGGAGCACTGAAGCTTTCTTT. Protein sequence: CATSRDRGWSTEAFF.

This rearrangement joins TRBV7-3 to TRBJ2-1; 9 nucleotides line up with TRBD2. This CDR3 has 15 amino acids. V lost 2 bases and J lost 5; bases outside the gene matches: 4. The germline gives CDR1 SGHTA, CDR2 FQGTGA. CDR3 in DNA: TGTGCCAGCAGCTTACTTAGCGGGGGAAACAATGAGCAGTTCTTC. Translating gives CASSLLSGGNNEQFF.

The chain recombines TRBV6-4 with TRBJ2-1; 7 nucleotides align to TRBD2. This CDR3 contains 16 residues. The V gene's germline CDR1 is MRHNA and CDR2 SNTAGT. V trimming: 5 bases; J trimming: 5 bases; junction bases outside the gene matches: 12. The CDR3 loop reads CASSPAGTILDNEQFF. DNA for the CDR3: TGTGCCAGCAGTCCCGCCGGGACTATCCTCGACAATGAGCAGTTCTTC.

The chain recombines TRBV10-3 with TRBJ1-4; weak D call: TRBD1 (6 bases). There are 15 residues in the CDR3. V was cut by 5 bases and J by 5 bases, with 15 bases left in between. The germline V gene encodes CDR1 ENHRY and CDR2 SYGVKD. CDR3 sequence (DNA): TGTGCCATCAGTTCAACAGGGACGAAGAATGAAAAACTGTTTTTT. Translation: CAISSTGTKNEKLFF.

The chain employs TRBV19 and TRBJ1-2; TRBD1 matches 8 bases. In germline, CDR1 is LNHDA, CDR2 SQIVND (reference sequence). The CDR3 length is 16 residues. Trimming cost V 3 bases and J 6 bases; bases outside gene matches: 12. In DNA, the CDR3 is TGTGCCAGTAGTATCGAAGGGACAGGATATGTTCATGGCTACACCTTC. As protein: CASSIEGTGYVHGYTF.

This clone showed up just a few times. The rearrangement links TRBV29-1 to TRBJ1-1, with no clear D. V lost 4 bases, J lost 6 bases, and 9 bases lay in between. The CDR3 sequence is 11 residues long. Germline-derived CDR1 and CDR2 are SQVTM and ANQGSEA. The CDR3 reads CSVAGRAEAFF. CDR3 in DNA: TGCAGCGTTGCGGGGAGGGCTGAAGCTTTCTTT.

This chain uses TRBV9 with TRBJ2-3; TRBD2 matches 10 bases. Germline lookup yields CDR1 SGDLS and CDR2 YYNGEE. V shed 0 bases, J shed 1 base, and the junction held 8 bases outside the gene matches. The CDR3 sequence is 18 residues long. CDR3 DNA: TGTGCCAGCAGCGTAGATCAAGCGGGGGGGATGGGCACAGATACGCAGTATTTT. It codes for CASSVDQAGGMGTDTQYF.

As DNA, the CDR3 is TGTGCCAGCGGGGCCACAGATACGCAGTATTTT. As protein: CASGATDTQYF. This rearrangement joins TRBV6-5 to TRBJ2-3, with D possibly TRBD1 on 5 matching bases. Germline V gives CDR1 MNHEY, CDR2 SVGAGI. V gave up 8 bases and J gave up 2 bases, with 5 bases separating them. This CDR3 comprises 11 residues.